This entry is about one T cell receptor beta chain. Its antigen is unidentified. One end of the junction is discordant with germline, which a read error may explain. This sample's RNA came from whole unsorted tissue. The record originates from a study of tumor and adjacent non-tumor tissue in lung cancer. The wider study: The cohort had about twelve adenocarcinoma, 2 squamous cell and 1 small cell patients. Each sample yielded some 4 million productive TCRbeta reads on average.

Whole-study findings and limits: Significantly higher TCR diversity was found in tumor than normal lung. Shorter survival was associated with higher TCR diversity in tumors.

This CDR3 region has 14 residues. Germline values: CDR1 MNHEY, CDR2 SVGEGT. TCRbeta libraries were built with three rounds of nested PCR, modified from ARM-PCR. TCRdb re-analysed the multiplex PCR reads in MiXCR, keeping a single row per CDR3 protein. The sample lists around 79,000 distinct CDR3 sequences, roughly 72% seen once, with roughly 10% in the top ten. This TCR was sampled from a woman aged 40-49 years with non-small cell lung cancer. V gene TRBV6-2 or TRBV6-3 combines with J gene TRBJ2-7; perhaps TRBD2 as D (6 bases). The sequencing input was lung tumor tissue. CDR3 in amino acids: CASSSRALDYEHYF. The DNA of the CDR3 is TGTGCCAGCAGTTCTCGGGCGTTGGACTACGAGCATTATTTC.